This TCR beta chain was captured in a study of blood T cells in healthy people across ages. The germline CDR1 and CDR2 sequences are MGHDK and SYGVNS. Losses at the gene ends were 6 bases for V and 0 bases for J; bases not matched to a gene: 5. This CDR3 has 15 amino acids. The table lists this clonotype with a count of one. The use of a sample-barcoded 5' primer and a J-beta primer mix characterized a second PCR of 7 to 11 cycles. MiXCR was run by TCRdb on the 5' RACE reads, yielding one entry per CDR3 protein. The sample consists of hundreds of thousands of distinct CDR3 sequences, 40% to 45% of them appearing once. RNA extraction gave at least 5.5 micrograms of total RNA per sample.

The chain couples TRBV25-1 to TRBJ1-5; 7 bases map to TRBD1. The TCR was taken from a man at least 80 years old in good health. The sequenced material came from blood. The CDR3 DNA is TGTGCCAGCAGCCCGACAGGGTCTAGCAATCAGCCCCAGCATTTT. Translating it yields CASSPTGSSNQPQHF.